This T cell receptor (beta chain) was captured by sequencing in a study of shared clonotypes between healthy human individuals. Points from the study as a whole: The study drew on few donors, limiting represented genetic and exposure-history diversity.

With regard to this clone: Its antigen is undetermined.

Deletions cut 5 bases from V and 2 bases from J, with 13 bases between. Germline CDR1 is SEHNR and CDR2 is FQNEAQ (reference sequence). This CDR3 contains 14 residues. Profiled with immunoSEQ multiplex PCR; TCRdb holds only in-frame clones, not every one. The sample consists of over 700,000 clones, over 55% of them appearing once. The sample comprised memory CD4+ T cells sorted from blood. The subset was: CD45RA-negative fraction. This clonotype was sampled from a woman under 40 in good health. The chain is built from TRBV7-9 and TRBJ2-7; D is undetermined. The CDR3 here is CASSPLGRAYEQYF. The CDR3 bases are TGTGCCAGCAGCCCCCTCGGACGGGCCTACGAGCAGTACTTC.